This T cell receptor (beta chain) is from a study of response to subunit inactivated influenza vaccine. Findings and limits, study-wide: A suggestion made by the authors is that each seasonal influenza vaccination recruits few new T cells.

TCRdb re-derived calls from the RT-PCR reads in MiXCR, one entry per CDR3 protein. The table records about 650,000 distinct CDR3 sequences, roughly 15% of them present only once. CDR3 length: 17 residues. Trimming removed 5 bases from V and 4 bases from J; junction bases left unmatched: 12. In germline, CDR1 is SGHAT, CDR2 FQDESV (reference sequence). Details on this clonotype: The antigen remains undetermined.

The source material was PBMCs from blood, sampled less than 15 days before vaccination. This receptor was taken from a man aged 50 or older who received an inactivated influenza vaccine. The V call is TRBV11-1, the J call TRBJ2-7, with 12 bases aligning to TRBD2. The CDR3 sequence: CASSRGTSGYTIYEQYF. The CDR3 nucleotides read TGTGCCAGCAGCAGAGGGACTAGCGGGTACACGATTTACGAGCAGTACTTC.